A selection of T cell receptor beta chains follows, all from one sample in a study of blood T cell repertoires in COVID-19. The protocol was immunoSEQ multiplex PCR, while the TCRdb copy is restricted to in-frame clones and leaves out a portion. Of about 170,000 clones in the sample, approximately 91% are singletons; the top ten hold approximately 5%. The sequenced material came from peripheral blood. The receptors originated from a man between 18 and 35 years old with COVID-19, enrolled during active disease. Each CDR3 is given with its conserved first and last residue. D genes are given only for firm matches. Rows give clone size only sometimes, using once, few, many, or a class for an expanded clone.

CDR3	DNA	V	J	D	size
CASSQDLRRKGLSGYTF	TGTGCCAGCAGCCAAGACCTAAGGCGGAAGGGGTTAAGCGGCTACACCTTC	TRBV4-2	TRBJ1-2	NA	many
CASSSRPSAENSPLHF	TGTGCCAGCAGCTCCCGGCCCTCCGCGGAAAATTCACCCCTCCACTTT	TRBV9	TRBJ1-6	NA	NA
CASSGDSTSYEQYF	TGCGCCAGCAGCGGGGACAGCACCTCCTACGAGCAGTACTTC	TRBV5-1	TRBJ2-7	TRBD1	NA
CATSRTGTGAGELFF	TGTGCCACCAGCAGAACCGGGACAGGGGCCGGGGAGCTGTTTTTT	TRBV15	TRBJ2-2	TRBD1	NA
CASSETYLPHFLGGELFF	TGTGCCAGCAGCGAGACATATTTACCCCATTTTTTAGGCGGGGAGCTGTTTTTT	TRBV9	TRBJ2-2	NA	NA
CASSSRGARTDTQYF	TGTGCCAGCAGTTCAAGAGGCGCTCGCACAGATACGCAGTATTTT	TRBV6-6	TRBJ2-3	NA	NA
CASSGQGDPGELFF	TGTGCCAGCAGCGGACAGGGAGATCCCGGGGAGCTGTTTTTT	TRBV7-9	TRBJ2-2	TRBD1	once
CSVAPFAGGLTDTQYF	TGCAGCGTTGCCCCCTTCGCGGGAGGCTTGACAGATACGCAGTATTTT	TRBV29-1	TRBJ2-3	TRBD2	NA
CASSQGTAPPYEQYF	TGCGCCAGCAGCCAGGGGACAGCCCCTCCCTACGAGCAGTACTTC	TRBV4-3	TRBJ2-7	TRBD1	NA
CATSDRQGNTGELFF	TGTGCCACCAGTGATCGGCAGGGTAACACCGGGGAGCTGTTTTTT	TRBV24-1	TRBJ2-2	NA	NA
CASSYSTPYEQYF	TGTGCCAGCAGCTACAGCACTCCCTACGAGCAGTACTTC	TRBV11-2	TRBJ2-7	NA	NA
CAGRTGQNTGELFF	TGTGCCGGAAGAACGGGACAAAACACCGGGGAGCTGTTTTTT	TRBV2	TRBJ2-2	NA	NA
CASSTGTDTGELFF	TGTGCCAGCAGCACCGGGACAGACACCGGGGAGCTGTTTTTT	TRBV9	TRBJ2-2	TRBD1	NA
CASSYEIAGAYEQYF	TGTGCCAGCAGTTACGAGATAGCCGGGGCCTACGAGCAGTACTTC	TRBV6-2/TRBV6-3	TRBJ2-7	NA	NA
CASSFDRGHNEKLLF	TGTGCCAGCAGTTTTGACAGGGGGCATAATGAAAAACTGCTTTTT	TRBV7-2	TRBJ1-4	TRBD1	NA
CATSGPGQGGQPQHF	TGTGCCACCAGCGGCCCGGGACAGGGTGGCCAGCCCCAGCATTTT	TRBV15	TRBJ1-5	TRBD1	NA
CASSVDWTRPYNEQFF	TGTGCCAGCAGCGTGGATTGGACTAGGCCCTACAATGAGCAGTTCTTC	TRBV9	TRBJ2-1	TRBD2	NA
CASSLGNHYEQYF	TGTGCCAGCAGCTTGGGCAACCACTACGAGCAGTACTTC	TRBV7-2	TRBJ2-7	NA	NA
CASSFPRTGTSDYNEQFF	TGTGCCAGCAGCTTCCCGCGGACCGGGACTAGCGACTACAATGAGCAGTTCTTC	TRBV11-2	TRBJ2-1	TRBD2	NA
CASSRPGQGYHEQYF	TGTGCCAGCAGTAGACCGGGACAGGGATACCACGAGCAGTACTTC	TRBV28	TRBJ2-7	TRBD1	NA
CSVEDGRVGANVLTF	TGCAGCGTTGAAGATGGGAGGGTAGGGGCCAACGTCCTGACTTTC	TRBV29-1	TRBJ2-6	TRBD2	once
CATSRDRGSGANVLTF	TGTGCCACCAGCAGAGACAGGGGCTCTGGGGCCAACGTCCTGACTTTC	TRBV15	TRBJ2-6	NA	NA
CASSQERERASYNEQFF	TGTGCCAGCAGCCAAGAAAGGGAGAGGGCTTCCTACAATGAGCAGTTCTTC	TRBV3-1/TRBV3-2	TRBJ2-1	NA	NA
CATRPGFNYGYTF	TGTGCCACCCGGCCAGGGTTTAACTATGGCTACACCTTC	TRBV28	TRBJ1-2	NA	NA
CATSRDGGALTGELFF	TGTGCCACCAGCAGAGATGGGGGGGCACTAACCGGGGAGCTGTTTTTT	TRBV15	TRBJ2-2	NA	NA
CASRVNRDEYGYTF	TGTGCCAGCAGAGTAAACAGGGATGAGTATGGCTACACCTTC	TRBV6-5	TRBJ1-2	NA	NA
CASSLYRETYTEAFF	TGTGCCAGCAGCCTATACAGGGAGACGTACACTGAAGCTTTCTTT	TRBV27	TRBJ1-1	NA	NA
CASSATPGAGSPLHF	TGTGCCAGCAGCGCAACTCCAGGGGCGGGTTCACCCCTCCACTTT	TRBV7-2	TRBJ1-6	NA	NA
CASSGKGQGAGNTIYF	TGTGCCAGCAGTGGCAAGGGACAGGGGGCTGGAAACACCATATATTTT	TRBV2	TRBJ1-3	TRBD1	NA
CASSVDGQFNQPQHF	TGTGCCAGCAGCGTAGACGGACAGTTCAATCAGCCCCAGCATTTT	TRBV9	TRBJ1-5	NA	few
CAISAKYVAGEGNEQFF	TGTGCCATCAGTGCCAAGTATGTAGCGGGAGAAGGCAATGAGCAGTTCTTC	TRBV10-3	TRBJ2-1	TRBD2	NA
CASSIGGETNTEAFF	TGTGCCAGTAGTATAGGCGGAGAAACGAACACTGAAGCTTTCTTT	TRBV19	TRBJ1-1	NA	NA
CASSPNPGGVDGYTF	TGTGCCAGCAGTCCAAACCCAGGGGGTGTTGATGGCTACACCTTC	TRBV28	TRBJ1-2	TRBD1	NA
CAFGTGGTGELFF	TGTGCCTTCGGGACAGGGGGCACCGGGGAGCTGTTTTTT	TRBV30	TRBJ2-2	TRBD1	NA
CASSSDRPYEQYF	TGTGCCAGCAGCTCGGACAGGCCCTACGAGCAGTACTTC	TRBV5-4	TRBJ2-7	TRBD1	once
CASSHLQGQPQHF	TGCGCCAGCAGCCATTTACAGGGTCAGCCCCAGCATTTT	TRBV4-3	TRBJ1-5	NA	NA
CASSRDGRDSNEKLFF	TGTGCCAGCAGTAGGGACGGGAGGGACTCCAATGAAAAACTGTTTTTT	TRBV6-6	TRBJ1-4	NA	NA
CASSFVLAGGPYEQFF	TGTGCCAGCAGCTTCGTACTAGCGGGAGGGCCCTATGAGCAGTTCTTC	TRBV7-9	TRBJ2-1	TRBD2	NA
CASGRTGVSFEQYF	TGTGCCAGCGGGAGGACAGGGGTTAGCTTCGAGCAGTACTTC	TRBV28	TRBJ2-7	TRBD1	NA
CASSVEASGRQETQYF	TGTGCCAGCAGCGTAGAGGCTAGCGGGAGGCAAGAGACCCAGTACTTC	TRBV9	TRBJ2-5	TRBD2	NA
CASSLFLRGIEQFF	TGTGCCAGCAGTTTATTTCTTCGAGGGATTGAGCAGTTCTTC	TRBV28	TRBJ2-1	NA	NA
CASRISRANTGELFF	TGTGCCAGCAGAATCTCGCGGGCGAACACCGGGGAGCTGTTTTTT	TRBV11-2	TRBJ2-2	NA	NA
CASSLDRWRGQVSSGNTIYF	TGTGCCAGCAGCTTAGATCGTTGGAGGGGGCAAGTCAGCTCTGGAAACACCATATATTTT	TRBV11-2	TRBJ1-3	TRBD1	NA
CAISGGYEQYF	TGTGCCATCAGTGGCGGCTACGAGCAGTACTTC	TRBV10-3	TRBJ2-7	NA	NA
CASSETLRGRGNTIYF	TGTGCCAGCAGCGAAACCCTTAGGGGGCGCGGAAACACCATATATTTT	TRBV28	TRBJ1-3	TRBD1	few
CASRDPGLDGYTF	TGCGCCAGCAGGGACCCAGGGTTGGATGGCTACACCTTC	TRBV5-1	TRBJ1-2	NA	NA
CATSRDSREGEKLLF	TGTGCCACCAGCAGAGATAGCCGAGAGGGTGAAAAACTGCTTTTT	TRBV15	TRBJ1-4	NA	NA
CASRPGGTDWKANEKLLF	TGTGCAAGTCGCCCGGGGGGGACAGATTGGAAAGCTAATGAAAAACTGCTTTTT	TRBV12-2	TRBJ1-4	NA	NA
CASSWGLDTQYF	TGTGCCAGCAGTTGGGGACTAGATACGCAGTATTTT	TRBV12-3/TRBV12-4	TRBJ2-3	NA	NA
CASSLVQGADTQYF	TGTGCCAGCAGCTTAGTACAGGGAGCAGATACGCAGTATTTT	TRBV13	TRBJ2-3	NA	NA
CASSQDFPWDRGTDQPQHF	TGCGCCAGCAGCCAAGATTTTCCCTGGGACAGGGGAACTGATCAGCCCCAGCATTTT	TRBV4-3	TRBJ1-5	TRBD1	NA
CASSSRWSSYNEQFF	TGTGCCAGCAGCTCCCGATGGAGCTCCTACAATGAGCAGTTCTTC	TRBV7-8	TRBJ2-1	NA	once
CASSAPLGNEQFF	TGTGCCAGCTCGGCCCCACTAGGCAATGAGCAGTTCTTC	TRBV13	TRBJ2-1	NA	NA
CASSLAGFENTEAFF	TGCGCCAGCAGCTTGGCAGGGTTCGAAAACACTGAAGCTTTCTTT	TRBV5-1	TRBJ1-1	NA	once